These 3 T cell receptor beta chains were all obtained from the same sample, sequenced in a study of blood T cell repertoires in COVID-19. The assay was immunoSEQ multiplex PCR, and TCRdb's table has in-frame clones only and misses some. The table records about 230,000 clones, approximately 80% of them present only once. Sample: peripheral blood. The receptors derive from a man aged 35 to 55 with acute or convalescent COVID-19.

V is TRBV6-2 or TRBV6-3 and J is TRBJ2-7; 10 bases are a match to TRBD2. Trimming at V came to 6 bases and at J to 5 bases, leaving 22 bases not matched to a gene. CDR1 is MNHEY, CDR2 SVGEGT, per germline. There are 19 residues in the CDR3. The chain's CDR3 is CASSPAFLAGVGSSDEQYF. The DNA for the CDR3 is TGTGCCAGCAGCCCCGCCTTCCTAGCGGGAGTGGGCTCGTCGGACGAGCAGTACTTC.

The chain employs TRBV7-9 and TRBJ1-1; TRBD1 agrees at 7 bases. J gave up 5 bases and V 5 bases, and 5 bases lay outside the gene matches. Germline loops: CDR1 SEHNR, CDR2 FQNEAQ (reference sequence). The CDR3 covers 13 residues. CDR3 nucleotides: TGTGCCAGCAGCGCGACAGGGTGGACTGAAGCTTTCTTT. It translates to CASSATGWTEAFF.

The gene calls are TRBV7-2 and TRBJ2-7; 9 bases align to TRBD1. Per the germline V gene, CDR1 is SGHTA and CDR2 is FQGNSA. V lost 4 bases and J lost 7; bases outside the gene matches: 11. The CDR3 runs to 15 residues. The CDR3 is CASSYTGTGLEEQYF. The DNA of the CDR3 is TGTGCCAGCAGCTATACCGGGACAGGGCTCGAGGAGCAGTACTTC.